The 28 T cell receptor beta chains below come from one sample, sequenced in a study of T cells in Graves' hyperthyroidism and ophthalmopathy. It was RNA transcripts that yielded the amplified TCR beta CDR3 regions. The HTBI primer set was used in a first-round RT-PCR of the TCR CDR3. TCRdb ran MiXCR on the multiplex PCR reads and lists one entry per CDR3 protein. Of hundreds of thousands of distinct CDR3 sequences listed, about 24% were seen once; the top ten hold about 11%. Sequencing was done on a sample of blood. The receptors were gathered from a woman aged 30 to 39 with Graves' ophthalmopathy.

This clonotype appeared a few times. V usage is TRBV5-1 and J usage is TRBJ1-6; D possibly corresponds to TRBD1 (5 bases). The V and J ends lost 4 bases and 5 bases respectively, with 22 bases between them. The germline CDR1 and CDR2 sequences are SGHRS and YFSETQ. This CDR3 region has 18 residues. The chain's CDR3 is CASSPSFRDRSNNSPLHF. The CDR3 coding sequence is TGCGCCAGCAGCCCGAGCTTTCGGGACCGATCGAATAATTCACCCCTCCACTTT.

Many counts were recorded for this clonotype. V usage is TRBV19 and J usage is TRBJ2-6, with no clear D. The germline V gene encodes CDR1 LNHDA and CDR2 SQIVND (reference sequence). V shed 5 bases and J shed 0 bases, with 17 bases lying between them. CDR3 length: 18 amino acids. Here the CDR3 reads CASSFNPGLSSGANVLTF. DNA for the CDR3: TGTGCCAGTAGTTTCAATCCGGGCCTCAGCTCTGGGGCCAACGTCCTGACTTTC. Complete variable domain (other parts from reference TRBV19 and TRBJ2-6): DGGITQSPKYLFRKEGQNVTLSCEQNLNHDAMYWYRQDPGQGLRLIYYSQIVNDFQKGDIAEGYSVSREKKESFPLTVTSAQKNPTAFYLCASSFNPGLSSGANVLTFGAGSRLTVL.

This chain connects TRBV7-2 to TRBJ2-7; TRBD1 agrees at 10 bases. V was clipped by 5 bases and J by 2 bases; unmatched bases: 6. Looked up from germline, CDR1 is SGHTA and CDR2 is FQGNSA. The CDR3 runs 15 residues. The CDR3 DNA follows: TGTGCCAGCAGCCAGGACAGGGGGACCCCCTACGAGCAGTACTTC. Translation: CASSQDRGTPYEQYF.

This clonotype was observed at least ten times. CDR3 sequence (DNA): TGCAGTGCTAGAAATCGTAGCGGGGGGCAAGAGACCCAGTACTTC. It specifies CSARNRSGGQETQYF. V is TRBV20-1 and J is TRBJ2-5; 10 nucleotides match TRBD2. The CDR3 totals 15 residues. Germline V lookup: CDR1 DFQATT, CDR2 SNEGSKA (reference sequence). J was trimmed by 2 bases and V by 2 bases; bases with no gene match: 5.

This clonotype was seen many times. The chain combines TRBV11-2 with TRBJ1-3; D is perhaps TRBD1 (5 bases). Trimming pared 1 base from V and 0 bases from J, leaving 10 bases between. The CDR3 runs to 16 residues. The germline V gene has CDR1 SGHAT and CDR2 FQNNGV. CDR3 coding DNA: TGTGCCAGCAGCTTAGTAGGGGTGAACTCTGGAAACACCATATATTTT. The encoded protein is CASSLVGVNSGNTIYF.

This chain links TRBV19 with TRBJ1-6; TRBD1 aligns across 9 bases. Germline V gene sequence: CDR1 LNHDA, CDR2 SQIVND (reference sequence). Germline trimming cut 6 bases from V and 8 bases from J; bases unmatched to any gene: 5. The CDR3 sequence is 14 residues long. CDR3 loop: CASRPRDRDSPLHF. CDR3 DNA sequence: TGTGCCAGTAGACCCCGGGACAGGGATTCACCCCTCCACTTT.

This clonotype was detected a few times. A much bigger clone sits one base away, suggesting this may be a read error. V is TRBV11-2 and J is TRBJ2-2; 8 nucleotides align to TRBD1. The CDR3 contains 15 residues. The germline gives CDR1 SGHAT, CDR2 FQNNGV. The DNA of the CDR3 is TGTGCCAGCAGCTCGGGACAGGTGTTCACCGGGGAGCTGTGTTTT. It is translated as CASSSGQVFTGELCF.

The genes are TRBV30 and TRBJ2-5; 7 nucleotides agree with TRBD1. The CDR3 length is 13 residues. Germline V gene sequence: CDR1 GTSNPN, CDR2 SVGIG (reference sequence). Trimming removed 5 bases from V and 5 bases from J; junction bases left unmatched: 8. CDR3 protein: CAWDRQGLETQYF. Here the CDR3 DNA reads TGTGCCTGGGATAGACAGGGCCTCGAGACCCAGTACTTC. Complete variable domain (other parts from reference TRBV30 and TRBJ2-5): SQTIHQWPATLVQPVGSPLSLECTVEGTSNPNLYWYRQAAGRGLQLLFYSVGIGQISSEVPQNLSASRPQDRQFILSSKKLLLSDSGFYLCAWDRQGLETQYFGPGTRLLVL.

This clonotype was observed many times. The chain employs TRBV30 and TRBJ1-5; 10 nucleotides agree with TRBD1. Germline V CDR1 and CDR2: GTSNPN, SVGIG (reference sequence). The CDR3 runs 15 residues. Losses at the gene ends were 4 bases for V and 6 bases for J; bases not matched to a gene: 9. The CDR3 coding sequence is TGTGCCTGGACCCCGACAGGGGGCCGACGTCAGCCCCAGCATTTT. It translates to CAWTPTGGRRQPQHF. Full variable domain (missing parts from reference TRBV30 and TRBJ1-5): SQTIHQWPATLVQPVGSPLSLECTVEGTSNPNLYWYRQAAGRGLQLLFYSVGIGQISSEVPQNLSASRPQDRQFILSSKKLLLSDSGFYLCAWTPTGGRRQPQHFGDGTRLSIL.

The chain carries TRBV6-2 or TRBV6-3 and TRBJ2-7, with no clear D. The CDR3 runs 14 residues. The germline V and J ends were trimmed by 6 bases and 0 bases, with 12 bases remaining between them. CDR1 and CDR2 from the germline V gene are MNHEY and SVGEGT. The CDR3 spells CASRSPRGSYEQYF. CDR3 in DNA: TGTGCCAGCAGATCCCCCCGAGGCTCCTACGAGCAGTACTTC.

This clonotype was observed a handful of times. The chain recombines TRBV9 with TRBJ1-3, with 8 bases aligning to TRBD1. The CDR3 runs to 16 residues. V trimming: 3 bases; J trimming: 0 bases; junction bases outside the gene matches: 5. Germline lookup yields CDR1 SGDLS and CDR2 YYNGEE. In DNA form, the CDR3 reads TGTGCCAGCAGCGGAGGAACAGGGGGCTCTGGAAACACCATATATTTT. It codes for CASSGGTGGSGNTIYF.

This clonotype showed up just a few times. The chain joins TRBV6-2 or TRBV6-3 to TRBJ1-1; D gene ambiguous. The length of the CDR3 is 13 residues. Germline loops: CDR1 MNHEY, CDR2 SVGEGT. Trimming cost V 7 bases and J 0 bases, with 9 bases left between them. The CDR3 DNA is TGTGCCAGCAACCGGGCGGTGAACACTGAAGCTTTCTTT. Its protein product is CASNRAVNTEAFF.

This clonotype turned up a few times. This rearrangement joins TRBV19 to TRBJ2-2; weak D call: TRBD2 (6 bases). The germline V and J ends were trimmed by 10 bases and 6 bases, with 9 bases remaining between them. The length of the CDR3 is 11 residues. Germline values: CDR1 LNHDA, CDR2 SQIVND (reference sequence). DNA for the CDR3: TGTGCCACCGGGGGACCCGGGGAGCTGTTTTTT. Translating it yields CATGGPGELFF.

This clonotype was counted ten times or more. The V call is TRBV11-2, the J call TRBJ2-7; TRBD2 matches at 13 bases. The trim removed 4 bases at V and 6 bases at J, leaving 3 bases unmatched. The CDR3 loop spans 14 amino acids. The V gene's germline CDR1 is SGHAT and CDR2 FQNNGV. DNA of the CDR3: TGTGCCAGCAGCTCGCGGACTAGCGGGGGCGAGCAGTACTTC. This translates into CASSSRTSGGEQYF.

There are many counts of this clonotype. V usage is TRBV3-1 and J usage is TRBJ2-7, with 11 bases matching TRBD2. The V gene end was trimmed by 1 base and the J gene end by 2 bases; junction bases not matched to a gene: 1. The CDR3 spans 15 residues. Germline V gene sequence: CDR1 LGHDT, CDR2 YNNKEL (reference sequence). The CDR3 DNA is TGTGCCAGCAGCCAAGGACTAGCGGGGACCTACGAGCAGTACTTC. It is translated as CASSQGLAGTYEQYF.

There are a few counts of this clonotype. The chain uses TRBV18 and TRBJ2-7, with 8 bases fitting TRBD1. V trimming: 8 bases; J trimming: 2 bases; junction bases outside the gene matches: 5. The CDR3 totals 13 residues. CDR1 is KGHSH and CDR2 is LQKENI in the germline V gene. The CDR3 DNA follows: TGTGCCAGCGGGGGGACAGGAGCCTACGAGCAGTACTTC. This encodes CASGGTGAYEQYF.

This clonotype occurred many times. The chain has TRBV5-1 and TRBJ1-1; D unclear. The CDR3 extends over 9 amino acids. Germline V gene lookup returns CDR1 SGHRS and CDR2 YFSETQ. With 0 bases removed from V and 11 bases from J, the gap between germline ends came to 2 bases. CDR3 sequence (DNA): TGCGCCAGCAGCTTGGGGGCTTTCTTT. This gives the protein CASSLGAFF.

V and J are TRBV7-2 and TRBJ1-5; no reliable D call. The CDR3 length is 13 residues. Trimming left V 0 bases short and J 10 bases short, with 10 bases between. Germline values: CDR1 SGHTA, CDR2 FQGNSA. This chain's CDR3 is CASSLAGSYPQHF. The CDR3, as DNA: TGTGCCAGCAGCTTAGCCGGCAGCTATCCCCAGCATTTT.

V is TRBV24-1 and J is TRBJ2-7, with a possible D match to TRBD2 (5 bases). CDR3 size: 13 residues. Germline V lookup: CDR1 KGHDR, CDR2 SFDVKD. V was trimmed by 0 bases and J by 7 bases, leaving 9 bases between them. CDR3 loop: CATSDLTSREQYF. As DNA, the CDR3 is TGTGCCACCAGTGATTTGACTAGTAGAGAGCAGTACTTC.

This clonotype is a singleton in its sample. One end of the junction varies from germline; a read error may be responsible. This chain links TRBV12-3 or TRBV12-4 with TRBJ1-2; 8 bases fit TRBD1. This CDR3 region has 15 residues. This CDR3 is CASSPLARGRGGFTF. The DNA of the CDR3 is TGTGCCAGCAGTCCCCTAGCCAGGGGGCGCGGTGGCTTCACCTTC.

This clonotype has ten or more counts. The CDR3 loop reads CASSLEGPSGANVLTF. DNA for the CDR3: TGTGCCAGCAGTTTAGAGGGTCCCTCTGGGGCCAACGTCCTGACTTTC. J is TRBJ2-6 and V is TRBV27; tentative D call: TRBD2 (5 bases). Trimming cost V 2 bases and J 0 bases, with 8 bases left between them. This CDR3 region has 16 residues. Germline assignment: CDR1 MNHEY and CDR2 SMNVEV (reference sequence).

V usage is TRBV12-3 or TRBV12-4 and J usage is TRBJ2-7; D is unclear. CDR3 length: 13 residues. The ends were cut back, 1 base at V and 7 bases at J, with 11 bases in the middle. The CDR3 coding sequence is TGTGCCAGCAGTTTAGAGGCACTCTATGAGCAGTACTTC. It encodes CASSLEALYEQYF.

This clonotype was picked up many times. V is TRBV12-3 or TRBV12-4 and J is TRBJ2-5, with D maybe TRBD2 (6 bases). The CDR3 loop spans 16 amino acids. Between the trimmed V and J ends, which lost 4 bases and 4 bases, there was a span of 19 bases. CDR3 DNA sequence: TGTGCCAGCAGTTCCCATTCCGGGACTGGGGGAGAGACCCAGTACTTC. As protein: CASSSHSGTGGETQYF.

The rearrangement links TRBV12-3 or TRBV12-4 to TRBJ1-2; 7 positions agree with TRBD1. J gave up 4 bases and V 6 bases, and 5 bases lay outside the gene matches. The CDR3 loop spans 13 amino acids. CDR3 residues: CASRLQGSYGYTF. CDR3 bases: TGTGCCAGCAGGTTACAGGGGAGCTATGGCTACACCTTC.

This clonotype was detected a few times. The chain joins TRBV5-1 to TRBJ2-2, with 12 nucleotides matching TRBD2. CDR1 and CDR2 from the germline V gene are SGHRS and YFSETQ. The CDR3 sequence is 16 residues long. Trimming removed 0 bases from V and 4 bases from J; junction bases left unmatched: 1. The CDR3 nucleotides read TGCGCCAGCAGCTTGGGGACTAGCGGGACCACCGGGGAGCTGTTTTTT. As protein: CASSLGTSGTTGELFF. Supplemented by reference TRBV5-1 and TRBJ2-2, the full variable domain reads KAGVTQTPRYLIKTRGQQVTLSCSPISGHRSVSWYQQTPGQGLQFLFEYFSETQRNKGNFPGRFSGRQFSNSRSEMNVSTLELGDSALYLCASSLGTSGTTGELFFGEGSRLTVL.

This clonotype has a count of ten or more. CDR3 amino acids: CASTNTGGETQYF. CDR3 in DNA: TGTGCCAGCACGAACACAGGGGGAGAGACCCAGTACTTC. The rearrangement uses TRBV6-1 and TRBJ2-5; TRBD1 matches 8 bases. CDR3 size: 13 residues. The V segment lost 7 bases and the J segment 4 bases; nucleotides outside the gene matches: 5. Germline loops: CDR1 MNHNS, CDR2 SASEGT.

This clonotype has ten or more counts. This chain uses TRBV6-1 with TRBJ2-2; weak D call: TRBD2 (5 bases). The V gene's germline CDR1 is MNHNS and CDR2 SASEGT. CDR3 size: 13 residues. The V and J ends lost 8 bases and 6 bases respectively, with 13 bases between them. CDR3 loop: CASQRGKAGELFF. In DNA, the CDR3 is TGTGCCAGCCAACGAGGGAAGGCCGGGGAGCTGTTTTTT.

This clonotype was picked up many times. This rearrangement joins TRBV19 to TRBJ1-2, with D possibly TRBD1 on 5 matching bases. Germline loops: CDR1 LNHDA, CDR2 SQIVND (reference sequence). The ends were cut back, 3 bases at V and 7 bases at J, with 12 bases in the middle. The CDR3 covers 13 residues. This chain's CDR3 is CASSMKGRGGYTF. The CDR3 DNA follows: TGTGCCAGTAGTATGAAGGGGCGCGGTGGCTACACCTTC.